The present T cell receptor (beta chain) was sequenced within a study of OX40 agonist ivuxolimab in advanced cancers. With regard to this clone: The antigen is not known.

Assay: immunoSEQ multiplex PCR; the TCRdb copy retains only in-frame clones and omits some. The data show 70,000 to 95,000 clones, about 94% seen once. Germline lookup yields CDR1 SGHTA and CDR2 FQGNSA. This CDR3 has 13 amino acids. Trimming left V 4 bases short and J 2 bases short, with 9 bases between. General study findings and limits: At doses 0.1 to 3.0 mg/kg, CD4+ and CD8+ clones expanded.

V gene TRBV7-2 combines with J gene TRBJ2-7; unclear D gene. This sample comprised CD4+ or CD8+ T cells sorted from blood, obtained in a trial of the OX40 agonist ivuxolimab. The receptor was isolated from an adult with an advanced solid tumor such as melanoma, head and neck, liver or kidney cancer. CDR3 nucleotide sequence: TGTGCCAGCAGCTCCGGAACACCCTACGAGCAGTACTTC. Its protein product is CASSSGTPYEQYF.